A few counts support the clone carrying this T cell receptor beta chain. Its antigen is not known. This entry is derived from a study of identical twins. Regarding the study as a whole: Twin sharing of out-of-frame TCR alpha was underestimated by models in monozygotic pairs. Conclusions rested on cross-sectional statistics rather than following the same donors.

Each CDR3 protein is one row after TCRdb ran MiXCR on the 5' RACE reads. The sample lists roughly 1,500,000 distinct CDR3 sequences, about 32% occurring once. Per germline, CDR1 MNHEY and CDR2 SMNVEV (reference sequence). This CDR3 is 14 amino acids long. Trimming took off 6 bases at V and 2 bases at J, with 10 bases between the two ends. The sequence was obtained from a newborn girl in good health. The sequenced sample was cord blood. The J gene is TRBJ1-4, the V gene TRBV27; maybe TRBD1 (6 bases). The CDR3 DNA reads TGTGCCAGCAGCCGGGGGCTTACTAATGAAAAACTGTTTTTT. Encoded protein: CASSRGLTNEKLFF.